A selection of T cell receptor beta chains follows, all from one sample in a study of memory CD4+ T cells and cytomegalovirus serostatus. Sequencing was performed with immunoSEQ multiplex PCR; in TCRdb, only in-frame clones are kept and a portion is missing. Found here are approximately 47,000 clones, around 80% of them singletons; the top ten hold about 0.73%. Source material: memory CD4+ T cells from blood. Source of these receptors: an adult in good health and CMV-seronegative. The CDR3 runs from the conserved cysteine through the conserved F or W. Each record gives: V gene, J gene, D gene, CDR3 protein. The D gene is left open where the match is weak.

TRBV7-9,TRBJ2-4,-,CASSLASPKNIQYF
TRBV30,TRBJ1-1,TRBD1,CAWSVNRGTEAFF
TRBV7-9,TRBJ2-7,TRBD2,CASSLATSGRAVYEQYF
TRBV21-1,TRBJ1-1,-,CASSNSHRMNTEAFF
TRBV6-1,TRBJ1-5,TRBD1,CASSDQGGQPQHF
TRBV5-1,TRBJ2-3,TRBD1,CASSFGPTGASTDTQYF
TRBV30,TRBJ1-2,-,CAWTGGMDYGYTF
TRBV9,TRBJ2-1,TRBD2,CASSVTSGGSYNEQFF
TRBV6-5,TRBJ2-7,-,CASSRDRPYEQYF
TRBV15,TRBJ1-3,-,CATSRGGEAGNTIYF
TRBV27,TRBJ1-1,-,CASSSGLSNTEAFF
TRBV2,TRBJ2-5,TRBD1,CATSGATGGRKYF
TRBV6-6,TRBJ1-4,TRBD1,CASSRQGAVEKLFF
TRBV11-2,TRBJ1-6,-,CASSPGPGNSPLHF
TRBV18,TRBJ1-1,TRBD1,CASSSGGNTGPDEAFF
TRBV7-7,TRBJ2-2,TRBD1,CASSSGTGSAGELFF
TRBV2,TRBJ1-4,-,CASSDRGRVEKLFF
TRBV6-1,TRBJ2-2,-,CASSTFQIGTGELFF
TRBV4-1,TRBJ1-4,-,CASSQGPAGGGEKLFF
TRBV5-1,TRBJ1-4,-,CASSLGGSGPSEKLFF
TRBV29-1,TRBJ2-1,-,CSVVSSTSGSYNEQFF
TRBV5-4,TRBJ2-1,TRBD2,CASSASGGWVHEQFF
TRBV4-2,TRBJ2-1,TRBD2,CASSQGDSGGASRQFF
TRBV4-1,TRBJ2-3,TRBD2,CASSQDSAGGPTDTQYF
TRBV28,TRBJ1-2,TRBD1,CASSSIGTATNYGYTF
TRBV5-4,TRBJ2-7,TRBD1,CASSPRTGSYEQYF
TRBV6-5,TRBJ2-5,-,CASSYRGETQYF
TRBV2,TRBJ2-3,-,CASSVLLSADTQYF
TRBV6-5,TRBJ1-1,TRBD1,CASSRTGPEAFF
TRBV5-1,TRBJ1-1,-,CASTGFREAFF
TRBV7-7,TRBJ2-3,TRBD1,CASSVGTGLDTQYF
TRBV6-5,TRBJ2-7,TRBD1,CASRNDRVHEQYF
TRBV4-1,TRBJ1-1,-,CASSQWSLTTKNTEAFF